Listed below are T cell receptor beta chains from one sample, sequenced in a study of T cell responses to AZD1222 COVID-19 vaccine. Generated by immunoSEQ multiplex PCR, the TCRdb table keeps only in-frame clones and is missing some. The sample has 53,000 or so clones; approximately 83% are singletons. This material consisted of peripheral blood, taken 28 days after the second AZD1222 dose. The receptors come from an adult who received the AZD1222 COVID-19 vaccine. Both conserved end residues are part of each CDR3. A D gene is named only where the DNA matches it firmly. Rows give clone size only sometimes, using once, few, many, or a class for an expanded clone.

TGTGCCAGCAGCTGGACTAGCGGGAGCTTTATGGATGAGCAGTTCTTC CASSWTSGSFMDEQFF TRBV28 . TRBJ2-1 TRBD2
TGTGCCAGCAGCTCGGAGGCGGGTCGGGCCAAAAACATTCAGTACTTC CASSSEAGRAKNIQYF TRBV5-4 . TRBJ2-4 .
TGTGCCAGCACCAACCCTGGAGGGGACCGTAATCAGCCCCAGCATTTT CASTNPGGDRNQPQHF TRBV28 few TRBJ1-5 .
TGTGCCAGCAGTGAGGGGGTCACTGAAGCTTTCTTT CASSEGVTEAFF TRBV2 . TRBJ1-1 .
TGTGCCAGCAGACAAAGACAGGGGCGGAATTCACCCCTCCACTTT CASRQRQGRNSPLHF TRBV7-2 . TRBJ1-6 TRBD1
TGTGCCAGCGGAGGGAGGCTAGCGGGCTACGAGCAGTACTTC CASGGRLAGYEQYF TRBV7-8 . TRBJ2-7 TRBD2
TGTGCCAGCTCGTACACTAGGGAAGAGACCCAGTACTTC CASSYTREETQYF TRBV18 . TRBJ2-5 .
TGTGCCAGCAGCTTAGAGGGGGTTAGCACCATATATTTT CASSLEGVSTIYF TRBV11-2 once TRBJ1-3 .
TGCAGCGTTGGGGGGACACGACCCCACAATGAGCAGTTCTTC CSVGGTRPHNEQFF TRBV29-1 . TRBJ2-1 .
TGTGCCAGCAGTTTTGAGGTGTATACGCAGTATTTT CASSFEVYTQYF TRBV28 . TRBJ2-3 .
TGTGCCAGCAGTGAAGTTAGGGGCGGATCTGGAAACACCATATATTTT CASSEVRGGSGNTIYF TRBV2 . TRBJ1-3 .
TGTGCCAGCAACACGGGCGGGAGCTCCTACAATGAGCAGTTCTTC CASNTGGSSYNEQFF TRBV6-6 . TRBJ2-1 TRBD2
TGTGCCAGCAGTGAGAGTAAGGGAGCGGGCCGTGGCTACACCTTC CASSESKGAGRGYTF TRBV2 . TRBJ1-2 .
TGTGCCAGCAGCTTAGCACTAGCGGGAGGTGGGGAGCAGTTCTTC CASSLALAGGGEQFF TRBV7-2 . TRBJ2-1 TRBD2
TGTGCCAGAACCCTCCTTCCGGGACACCTGAACACCGGGGAGCTGTTTTTT CARTLLPGHLNTGELFF TRBV5-4 . TRBJ2-2 .
TGTGCCAGCAGTACCCGGAGGGCCGGGGAGCTGTTTTTT CASSTRRAGELFF TRBV28 . TRBJ2-2 .
TGTGCCACCAGTGGCACCCGGGACAGGGACTACAATGAGCAGTTCTTC CATSGTRDRDYNEQFF TRBV24-1 once TRBJ2-1 TRBD1
TGTGCCAGCAGCTCAAGGGAGGGACAGGGAACAGATACGCAGTATTTT CASSSREGQGTDTQYF TRBV11-3 . TRBJ2-3 TRBD1
TGTGCCAGCAGTTTATTAGGTGGAAACACCATATATTTT CASSLLGGNTIYF TRBV27 . TRBJ1-3 .
TGCAGCGTTGCCTATAGAGGGAACACTGAAGCTTTCTTT CSVAYRGNTEAFF TRBV29-1 . TRBJ1-1 .
TGTGCCAGCAGCTTGTCGACTAGCGGGAGTAGTGAGCAGTTCTTC CASSLSTSGSSEQFF TRBV7-9 . TRBJ2-1 TRBD2
TGTGCCAGCAGCCAAGCTTTGGGTAGAAACACCATATATTTT CASSQALGRNTIYF TRBV14 . TRBJ1-3 .
TGTGCCAGCAGTTACTCGACGGCTCAAGAGACCCAGTACTTC CASSYSTAQETQYF TRBV6-2/TRBV6-3 . TRBJ2-5 .
TGTGCCAGCAGCTCTCCTACAGGGGCGTACGAGCAGTACTTC CASSSPTGAYEQYF TRBV28 . TRBJ2-7 TRBD1
TGCGCCAGCAGCCCCGAGACAGGGGGCTACTCCTACGAGCAGTACTTC CASSPETGGYSYEQYF TRBV5-1 . TRBJ2-7 TRBD1
TGTGCCAGCAGTTCATACCCGGGAAGGGGCACTGAAGCTTTCTTT CASSSYPGRGTEAFF TRBV27 . TRBJ1-1 .
TGTGCCAGCAGCAACCATCCTAAGACAGGCTTCTATAATTCACCCCTCCACTTT CASSNHPKTGFYNSPLHF TRBV9 . TRBJ1-6 .
TGTGCCAGTAGTCTCCCGGGACTAGCGGGAGTTTGCAATGAGCAGTTCTTC CASSLPGLAGVCNEQFF TRBV19 . TRBJ2-1 TRBD2
TGTGCCATCAGTGAGTCGAGCCGAGGAAATTCACCCCTCCACTTT CAISESSRGNSPLHF TRBV10-3 . TRBJ1-6 .
TGCAGCGCCCCACCCCTCCTAGGGTACAATGAGCAGTTCTTC CSAPPLLGYNEQFF TRBV29-1 . TRBJ2-1 .
TGTGCCTGGACTAAGGGTAAGGGACTAGGCTACGAGCAGTACTTC CAWTKGKGLGYEQYF TRBV30 . TRBJ2-7 TRBD2
TGTGCCAGCACTCAGACTAAGAATGAGCAGTTCTTC CASTQTKNEQFF TRBV2 . TRBJ2-1 .
TGCGCCAGCAGCTCCCCATTGGGCGGCAATGAGCAGTTCTTC CASSSPLGGNEQFF TRBV5-1 . TRBJ2-1 .
TGTGCCAGCAGCTTGGCCCGGACAGGGTGGGGCCCGGGAGAGACCCAGTACTTC CASSLARTGWGPGETQYF TRBV5-4 . TRBJ2-5 TRBD1
TGTGCCAGCAGTACGAATTACAGGGATTCCGAGCAGTACTTC CASSTNYRDSEQYF TRBV28 . TRBJ2-7 .
TGCGCCAGCAGCCATGGACAGGGGGCTCTGGACGAGTATGGCTACACCTTC CASSHGQGALDEYGYTF TRBV5-1 once TRBJ1-2 TRBD1
TGTGCCAGCAGCACCCGGGACAGGCTGAACTATGGCTACACCTTC CASSTRDRLNYGYTF TRBV9 . TRBJ1-2 TRBD1
TGCAGCGTTAGCGGGCCGGGGGTCGGTGAGCAGTTCTTC CSVSGPGVGEQFF TRBV29-1 once TRBJ2-1 .
TGTGCCAGCAGTCCTACTAGCGGGAGTCGGGAGCAGTTCTTC CASSPTSGSREQFF TRBV6-5 . TRBJ2-1 TRBD2
TGCGCCAGCAGCCTTAGCGGGAGTGCATACGAGCAGTACTTC CASSLSGSAYEQYF TRBV10-1 . TRBJ2-7 TRBD2
TGCGCCAGCAGCTTGGCCATGGGGACCCAGCAGTTCTTC CASSLAMGTQQFF TRBV5-1 once TRBJ2-1 .
TGTGCCAGCAGTAGAGAGGGTTTTAGCGGTCGCTCCTACGAGCAGTACTTC CASSREGFSGRSYEQYF TRBV2 . TRBJ2-7 .
TGTGCCAGCAGCTCCTACCTTGATTACGAGCAGTACTTC CASSSYLDYEQYF TRBV7-2 . TRBJ2-7 .